These T cell receptor beta chains were read from a single sample in a study of Graves' ophthalmopathy and Graves' hyperthyroidism. Using its own MiXCR run on the multiplex PCR reads, TCRdb lists one record per CDR3 protein. The table lists approximately 700,000 distinct CDR3 sequences, around 40% of them singletons. The sample was peripheral blood. The receptors stem from an adult man with Graves' ophthalmopathy. CDR3s include the opening cysteine and the closing phenylalanine or tryptophan. Each record gives: D gene, V gene, clone size, J gene, CDR3 DNA, CDR3 protein. A D gene is named only where the DNA matches it firmly. Clone sizes are given selectively: once, few, many, or a class where the clone is expanded.

>-|TRBV29-1|many|TRBJ2-7
TGCAGCGTTGTGGGGGATTTCGCCTACGAGCAGTACTTC
CSVVGDFAYEQYF
>TRBD2|TRBV2|many|TRBJ2-7
TGTGCCAGCAGTGAACAGGGACTACCCTACGAGCAGTACTTC
CASSEQGLPYEQYF
>-|TRBV10-3|-|TRBJ2-3
TGTGCCATCAGTGTCCCACTGAGGGATACGCAGTATTTT
CAISVPLRDTQYF
>-|TRBV7-9|many|TRBJ1-2
TGTGCCAGCAGCATCGAAGTCTATGGCTACACCTTC
CASSIEVYGYTF
>-|TRBV2|many|TRBJ1-6
TGTGCCAGCAACATGAACAGAGATTCACCCCTCCACTTT
CASNMNRDSPLHF
>-|TRBV12-3/TRBV12-4|-|TRBJ1-1
TGTGCCAGCAGTCCGGGACCATTTGTCCCCAACACTGAAGCTTTCTTT
CASSPGPFVPNTEAFF
>-|TRBV25-1|-|TRBJ2-7
TGTGCCAGCACCCCCCATTCCGGGACACCGTTCTACGAGCAGTACTTC
CASTPHSGTPFYEQYF
>-|TRBV25-1|-|TRBJ1-1
TGTGCCAGCAGCAGGACGGCCTCCATTGGTCCCACTGAAGCTTTCTTT
CASSRTASIGPTEAFF
>-|TRBV20-1|-|TRBJ2-7
TGCAGTGCTAGAGGTGCCGGGTCCTACGAGCAGTACTTC
CSARGAGSYEQYF
>-|TRBV9|-|TRBJ2-2
TGTGCCAGCAGTTTCGGGGCAGGGACGAACACCGGGGAGCTGTTTTTT
CASSFGAGTNTGELFF
>TRBD1|TRBV7-9|-|TRBJ2-1
TGTGCCAGCAGCCCGGACAGGAACAATGAGCAGTTCTTC
CASSPDRNNEQFF
>-|TRBV14|-|TRBJ1-1
TGTGCCAGCAGCCTCACGGTTGGGGCGGCCCCGCGACCTAAAGCTTTCTTT
CASSLTVGAAPRPKAFF
>-|TRBV20-1|-|TRBJ2-5
TGCAGTGCTAGTAGGAATGCGGGGAGCAATCAGCCCCAGTACTTC
CSASRNAGSNQPQYF
>-|TRBV7-2|many|TRBJ2-7
TGTGCCAGCAGCATCCCGGGGACCTACGAGCAGTACTTC
CASSIPGTYEQYF
>TRBD1|TRBV20-1|-|TRBJ2-6
TGCAGTGCTACAAGGACAGGTGGGCCTGGGGCCAACGTCCTGACTTTC
CSATRTGGPGANVLTF